Following are 4 T cell receptor beta chains from one sample sequenced in a study of technical replicates of blood from a handful of donors. Sequencing used immunoSEQ multiplex PCR; TCRdb keeps in-frame clones, though not all of them. The sample consists of 60,000 to 85,000 clones, over 75% of them appearing once. Material for sequencing was T cells isolated from PBMCs. The origin of the receptors is a human donor in good health.

This CDR3 reads CASSEFVRVLGYTF. In nucleotides, the CDR3 is TGTGCCAGCAGTGAATTTGTGCGGGTTCTGGGCTACACCTTC. The V gene is TRBV6-1, the J gene TRBJ1-2; D is uncertain. The ends were cut back, 2 bases at V and 8 bases at J, with 15 bases in the middle. The CDR3 consists of 14 residues. CDR1 MNHNS and CDR2 SASEGT come from the germline V gene.

This chain joins TRBV6-5 and TRBJ2-7; 11 nucleotides match TRBD2. Germline V gives CDR1 MNHEY, CDR2 SVGAGI. Germline trimming cut 5 bases from V and 1 base from J; bases unmatched to any gene: 4. The CDR3 runs to 15 residues. CDR3 region: CASSPGTSGSYEQYF. CDR3 nucleotides: TGTGCCAGCAGTCCCGGGACTAGCGGTTCCTACGAGCAGTACTTC.

This sequence joins TRBV9 and TRBJ2-1, with 9 bases lining up with TRBD1. The CDR3 is made up of 15 amino acids. V lost 0 bases, J lost 8 bases, and 6 bases stayed unmatched. Germline V gene lookup returns CDR1 SGDLS and CDR2 YYNGEE. The CDR3 DNA is TGTGCCAGCAGCGTAGCACAGGGGGCTTTCGATGAGCAGTTCTTC. It codes for CASSVAQGAFDEQFF.

V and J are TRBV27 and TRBJ2-1; TRBD2 agrees at 11 bases. Per germline, CDR1 MNHEY and CDR2 SMNVEV (reference sequence). V gave up 4 bases and J gave up 3 bases; unmatched junction bases: 8. This CDR3 has 17 amino acids. The CDR3 loop is CASSSHLLAGGYNEQFF. The CDR3 DNA reads as TGTGCCAGCAGTTCCCACCTCCTAGCGGGAGGCTACAATGAGCAGTTCTTC.